These 29 T cell receptor beta chains were sequenced from one sample in a study of read filtering for tumor transcriptome and immune sequencing. Molecular barcoded adaptors covering alpha/delta and beta/gamma chains were used on approximately 440 ng RNA. TCRdb re-analysed the reads in MiXCR, keeping a single row per CDR3 protein. The repertoire includes around 130,000 distinct CDR3 sequences, roughly 13% of them detected once, and about 8.6% sits in the top ten. Sequenced sample: a population of CD138-negative cells sorted from bone marrow. The receptors shown here come from a donor aged 40 or over with multiple myeloma.

This clonotype was recorded many times. The rearrangement links TRBV11-2 to TRBJ1-4; D is uncertain. The ends were cut back, 1 base at V and 0 bases at J, with 9 bases in the middle. CDR3 length equals 16 residues. Germline loops: CDR1 SGHAT, CDR2 FQNNGV. The CDR3 coding sequence is TGTGCCAGCAGCTTAGGATCTCCGGCAACTAATGAAAAACTGTTTTTT. The encoded protein is CASSLGSPATNEKLFF.

This clonotype was observed many times. J is TRBJ2-7 and V is TRBV5-1; D may match TRBD1 or TRBD2 (6 bases each). Trimming cost V 0 bases and J 5 bases, with 9 bases left between them. CDR3 length: 13 residues. Germline V gene data show CDR1 as SGHRS and CDR2 as YFSETQ. The CDR3 sequence: CASSLVRDNEQYF. The CDR3 region has the DNA TGCGCCAGCAGCTTGGTGCGGGACAACGAGCAGTACTTC.

In this sample, this clonotype turned up many times. This sequence joins TRBV11-2 and TRBJ2-1; 12 bases agree with TRBD1. V lost 5 bases to trimming and J lost 7 bases; unmatched junction nucleotides: 9. CDR1 and CDR2 (germline): SGHAT, FQNNGV. The CDR3 spans 16 residues. DNA of the CDR3: TGTGCCAGCAGCCTAAGCCGGGACAGGGGGCGGAATGAGCAGTTCTTC. Amino acids: CASSLSRDRGRNEQFF.

As for this clonotype: This may be a read error: a much more frequent sequence differs by one nucleotide. This CDR3 is missing its conserved last phenylalanine or tryptophan, likely due to a read error. The gene calls are TRBV2 and TRBJ2-7; TRBD2 matches 10 bases. This CDR3 comprises 13 residues. The germline gives CDR1 SNHLY, CDR2 FYNNEI. Unmatched junction bases numbered 8, after V lost 9 bases and J lost 6 bases. CDR3 residues: CARGTSADLEQYL. CDR3 sequence (DNA): TGTGCCAGAGGGACTAGCGCAGACCTCGAGCAGTACTTA.

This clonotype has a count of ten or more. The V call is TRBV18, the J call TRBJ2-7, with 8 nucleotides matching TRBD1. The CDR3 loop spans 14 amino acids. Germline V gene sequence: CDR1 KGHSH, CDR2 LQKENI. V lost 6 bases, J lost 1 base, and 5 bases stayed unmatched. DNA for the CDR3: TGTGCCAGCTCTCCTGGGACAGGTTCCTACGAGCAGTACTTC. It is translated as CASSPGTGSYEQYF. Filled out from reference TRBV18 and TRBJ2-7, the complete variable domain reads NAGVMQNPRHLVRRRGQEARLRCSPMKGHSHVYWYRQLPEEGLKFMVYLQKENIIDESGMPKERFSAEFPKEGPSILRIQQVVRGDSAAYFCASSPGTGSYEQYFGPGTRLTVT.

Ten or more counts support this clonotype. J is TRBJ2-1 and V is TRBV10-3; possibly TRBD2 for D (5 bases). Germline values: CDR1 ENHRY, CDR2 SYGVKD. The CDR3 consists of 14 residues. V shed 0 bases and J shed 5 bases, with 8 bases lying between them. The CDR3 reads CAISESSGNNEQFF. The CDR3 DNA reads TGTGCCATCAGTGAGTCGAGCGGAAACAATGAGCAGTTCTTC.

The sample holds many counts of this clonotype. The chain has TRBV16 and TRBJ1-6, with TRBD1 as a possible D gene (6 bases). V was trimmed by 4 bases and J by 4 bases, leaving 14 bases between them. CDR1 is KGHSY, CDR2 FQNENV, per germline. The CDR3 has 16 residues. The CDR3 loop is CASSPARTDYNSPLHF. The CDR3 coding sequence is TGTGCCAGCAGCCCCGCCCGGACAGATTATAATTCACCCCTCCACTTT.

This clonotype was observed many times. J is TRBJ2-1 and V is TRBV20-1; 9 nucleotides agree with TRBD2. Germline V gene lookup returns CDR1 DFQATT and CDR2 SNEGSKA (reference sequence). CDR3 size: 14 residues. V gave up 6 bases and J gave up 5 bases; unmatched junction bases: 8. For the CDR3, the DNA is TGCAGTGCAATTAGCGGGAGTGCGAACAATGAGCAGTTCTTC. Protein sequence: CSAISGSANNEQFF.

This clonotype was counted many times. The rearrangement uses TRBV7-9 and TRBJ2-7, with D hard to call. The germline gives CDR1 SEHNR, CDR2 FQNEAQ (reference sequence). The germline V and J ends were trimmed by 5 bases and 5 bases, with 7 bases remaining between them. The CDR3 consists of 11 residues. The DNA of the CDR3 is TGTGCCAGCAGCAGGACCAACGAGCAGTACTTC. This sequence encodes CASSRTNEQYF.

Many counts were recorded for this clonotype. The chain joins TRBV3-1 to TRBJ2-1, with 10 nucleotides matching TRBD2. Germline loops: CDR1 LGHDT, CDR2 YNNKEL (reference sequence). The junction had 10 bases not matched to a gene; V was cut back by 5 bases and J by 9 bases. The CDR3 runs to 15 residues. The CDR3 region has the DNA TGTGCCAGCAGCTCACCCGGGACTAGCGACGTTGAGCAGTTCTTC. It translates to CASSSPGTSDVEQFF.

A remark on this clonotype: The CDR3 carries no conserved terminal phenylalanine or tryptophan, so it likely arises from a read error. J is TRBJ1-4 and V is TRBV4-3; weak D call: TRBD1 (6 bases). Germline V gene lookup returns CDR1 LGHNA and CDR2 YSLEER. CDR3 length: 17 amino acids. Trimming cost V 4 bases and J 0 bases, with 15 bases left between them. In nucleotides, the CDR3 is TGCGCCAGCAGCCGGGGGGACGCAGGGGCAACTAATGAAAAACTGTTTATT. Protein product: CASSRGDAGATNEKLFI.

At least ten counts were recorded for this clonotype. The chain combines TRBV7-2 with TRBJ1-1; tentatively, D is TRBD1 (5 bases). The CDR3 loop spans 14 amino acids. Germline assignment: CDR1 SGHTA and CDR2 FQGNSA. Between the trimmed V and J ends, which lost 2 bases and 5 bases, there was a span of 12 bases. The CDR3 DNA reads TGTGCCAGCAGCTTAAAGGGGCAGGGAACTGAAGCTTTCTTT. Amino acid sequence: CASSLKGQGTEAFF.

The chain links TRBV12-3 or TRBV12-4 to TRBJ2-3; 7 nucleotides match TRBD1. V lost 4 bases, J lost 2 bases, and 15 bases stayed unmatched. The CDR3 extends over 18 amino acids. The CDR3 is CASSSQPPGQRSTDTQYF. The CDR3 DNA reads TGTGCCAGCAGTTCCCAACCTCCGGGACAGAGATCCACAGATACGCAGTATTTT.

Relative to its sample, this clonotype is medium-sized. This CDR3 is CASSPRWRLAGWGVWENEQFF. The DNA of the CDR3 is TGTGCCAGCAGTCCCCGGTGGAGACTAGCGGGGTGGGGGGTGTGGGAGAATGAGCAGTTCTTC. This chain links TRBV27 with TRBJ2-1; 11 nucleotides line up with TRBD2. Trimming removed 5 bases from V and 7 bases from J; junction bases left unmatched: 25. Germline assignment: CDR1 MNHEY and CDR2 SMNVEV (reference sequence). The CDR3 covers 21 residues.

At least ten counts were recorded for this clonotype. This chain connects TRBV11-3 to TRBJ2-3, with D hard to call. CDR1 SGHNT and CDR2 YENEEA come from the germline V gene. The V end was cut by 3 bases, the J end by 5 bases, with 3 bases between. The CDR3 loop spans 11 amino acids. The CDR3 bases are TGTGCCAGCAGCTTCCGAGATACGCAGTATTTT. This translates into CASSFRDTQYF.

This clonotype occurred a few times. V gene TRBV7-9 combines with J gene TRBJ2-3, with TRBD1 as a possible D gene (6 bases). Deletions cut 5 bases from V and 1 base from J, with 13 bases between. The CDR3 sequence is 15 residues long. Germline V gene lookup returns CDR1 SEHNR and CDR2 FQNEAQ (reference sequence). CDR3 protein: CASSHDRWGTDTQYF. The CDR3 DNA reads TGTGCCAGCAGCCACGACAGGTGGGGCACAGATACGCAGTATTTT.

This clonotype occurred many times. The chain carries TRBV19 and TRBJ1-5; the D is unclear. CDR1 LNHDA and CDR2 SQIVND come from the germline V gene (reference sequence). The V and J ends lost 0 bases and 0 bases respectively, with 6 bases between them. The CDR3 has 15 residues. CDR3 amino acids: CASSIDGYSNQPQHF. The CDR3 nucleotides read TGTGCCAGTAGTATAGACGGCTATAGCAATCAGCCCCAGCATTTT.

This clonotype was recorded at least ten times. The chain uses TRBV29-1 and TRBJ2-7; the match to TRBD1 covers 9 bases. The junction had 8 bases not matched to a gene; V was cut back by 4 bases and J by 7 bases. This CDR3 contains 13 residues. Germline V gene data show CDR1 as SQVTM and CDR2 as ANQGSEA. The CDR3 DNA sequence: TGCAGCGTTGCCGGGACAGGGATAGCGGAGCAGTACTTC. The encoded protein is CSVAGTGIAEQYF.

The V gene is TRBV15, the J gene TRBJ2-2; tentatively, D is TRBD2 (5 bases). The V end was cut by 1 base, the J end by 2 bases, with 8 bases between. The germline V gene encodes CDR1 LNHNV and CDR2 YYDKDF (reference sequence). The CDR3 contains 15 residues. CDR3 DNA sequence: TGTGCCACCAGCAGAGGCGGGTCTAACACCGGGGAGCTGTTTTTT. Translating gives CATSRGGSNTGELFF. Variable domain in full (rest from reference TRBV15 and TRBJ2-2): DAMVIQNPRYQVTQFGKPVTLSCSQTLNHNVMYWYQQKSSQAPKLLFHYYDKDFNNEADTPDNFQSRRPNTSFCFLDIRSPGLGDTAMYLCATSRGGSNTGELFFGEGSRLTVL.

This clonotype was seen repeatedly, ten times or more. V usage is TRBV12-5 and J usage is TRBJ2-7, with D perhaps matching TRBD1 (6 bases). Trimming pared 4 bases from V and 0 bases from J, leaving 16 bases between. The CDR3 spans 16 residues. Germline loops: CDR1 LGHNT, CDR2 FRNRAP. The CDR3 loop reads CASGSTGFGYSYEQYF. The CDR3 DNA is TGTGCTAGTGGTTCCACAGGGTTCGGCTACTCCTACGAGCAGTACTTC. Looking up the rest from reference TRBV12-5 and TRBJ2-7 gives the full variable domain: DARVTQTPRHKVTEMGQEVTMRCQPILGHNTVFWYRQTMMQGLELLAYFRNRAPLDDSGMPKDRFSAEMPDATLATLKIQPSEPRDSAVYFCASGSTGFGYSYEQYFGPGTRLTVT.

Worth noting for this clonotype: At one boundary the junction diverges from the germline segment, which might be a read error. The gene calls are TRBV14 and TRBJ2-5, with 7 nucleotides matching TRBD1. The CDR3 has 14 residues. Looked up from germline, CDR1 is SGHDN and CDR2 is FVKESK. CDR3 residues: CASSPRQGQETRYF. The CDR3 bases are TGTGCCAGCAGTCCGCGACAGGGCCAAGAGACCCGGTACTTC.

This clonotype was counted at least ten times. The rearrangement links TRBV24-1 to TRBJ1-4, with 9 bases matching TRBD1. V gave up 6 bases and J gave up 2 bases; unmatched junction bases: 3. The CDR3 loop spans 15 amino acids. The germline V gene has CDR1 KGHDR and CDR2 SFDVKD. This CDR3 is CATSRGTGTNEKLFF. In DNA, the CDR3 is TGTGCCACCAGTCGAGGGACAGGGACTAATGAAAAACTGTTTTTT.

This clonotype has at least ten counts. V gene TRBV19 combines with J gene TRBJ2-5; tentatively, D is TRBD2 (6 bases). The CDR3 totals 18 residues. Trimming took 3 bases from V and 2 from J, leaving 22 bases between them. Germline V CDR1 and CDR2: LNHDA, SQIVND (reference sequence). CDR3 residues: CASSIPDGGSPPQETQYF. The DNA of the CDR3 is TGTGCCAGTAGTATTCCGGACGGAGGGAGTCCTCCACAAGAGACCCAGTACTTC. Variable domain in full (rest from reference TRBV19 and TRBJ2-5): DGGITQSPKYLFRKEGQNVTLSCEQNLNHDAMYWYRQDPGQGLRLIYYSQIVNDFQKGDIAEGYSVSREKKESFPLTVTSAQKNPTAFYLCASSIPDGGSPPQETQYFGPGTRLLVL.

Ten or more counts support this clonotype. This chain connects TRBV20-1 to TRBJ1-1; no clear D. CDR3 length: 15 residues. V lost 3 bases to trimming and J lost 0 bases, with 14 bases between them. CDR1 is DFQATT and CDR2 is SNEGSKA in the germline V gene (reference sequence). Here the CDR3 reads CSASVLRPMNTEAFF. The CDR3 bases are TGCAGTGCTAGTGTTCTCAGACCCATGAACACTGAAGCTTTCTTT.

On this clonotype: One base away lies a much larger clone, so this may be a sequencing read error. The CDR3 does not close with the conserved phenylalanine or tryptophan, likely indicating a read error. The V gene is TRBV14, the J gene TRBJ2-7; 7 nucleotides line up with TRBD1. The J segment lost 1 base and the V segment lost 0 bases, leaving 3 bases of the junction unmatched. CDR1 SGHDN and CDR2 FVKESK come from the germline V gene. This CDR3 comprises 15 residues. CDR3 residues: CASSQEGGLSYEQYL. CDR3 DNA sequence: TGTGCCAGCAGCCAAGAAGGGGGCCTTTCCTACGAGCAGTACCTC.

The chain carries TRBV3-1 and TRBJ2-4; 7 bases align to TRBD2. With V trimmed by 6 bases and J by 8 bases, 10 bases remained unmatched. Germline-derived CDR1 and CDR2 are LGHDT and YNNKEL (reference sequence). The CDR3 has 14 residues. CDR3 DNA: TGTGCCAGCAGTCGGGAGGCCGCTCGTGACATTCAGTACTTC. Translation gives CASSREAARDIQYF.

Ten or more counts support this clonotype. This chain connects TRBV7-9 to TRBJ2-1; D might be TRBD2 (5 bases). V shed 6 bases and J shed 3 bases, with 15 bases lying between them. The CDR3 totals 15 residues. CDR1 is SEHNR and CDR2 is FQNEAQ in the germline V gene (reference sequence). The CDR3 bases are TGTGCCAGCAGGGGCCCGAACGGGAACTACAATGAGCAGTTCTTC. This gives the protein CASRGPNGNYNEQFF.

This clonotype was counted at least ten times. V is TRBV7-7 and J is TRBJ2-1; tentatively, D is TRBD2 (6 bases). Deletions cut 5 bases from V and 5 bases from J, with 13 bases between. The CDR3 loop spans 14 amino acids. In germline, CDR1 is SSHAT, CDR2 FNYEAQ (reference sequence). DNA for the CDR3: TGTGCCAGCAGCCGAGGAGGGTCCCACAATGAGCAGTTCTTC. Encoded protein: CASSRGGSHNEQFF. Based on the CDR3 plus reference TRBV7-7 and TRBJ2-1, the full variable domain is GAGVSQSPRYKVTKRGQDVTLRCDPISSHATLYWYQQALGQGPEFLTYFNYEAQPDKSGLPSDRFSAERPEGSISTLTIQRTEQRDSAMYRCASSRGGSHNEQFFGPGTRLTVL.

This clonotype was recorded many times. The chain couples TRBV6-2 or TRBV6-3 to TRBJ2-3; 7 bases agree with TRBD2. J lost 4 bases, V lost 5 bases, and 6 bases had no gene match. The CDR3 extends over 14 amino acids. Germline V gene sequence: CDR1 MNHEY, CDR2 SVGEGT. In DNA, the CDR3 is TGTGCCAGCAGTACGGGAGGTCGGCCAGATACGCAGTATTTT. It is translated as CASSTGGRPDTQYF.